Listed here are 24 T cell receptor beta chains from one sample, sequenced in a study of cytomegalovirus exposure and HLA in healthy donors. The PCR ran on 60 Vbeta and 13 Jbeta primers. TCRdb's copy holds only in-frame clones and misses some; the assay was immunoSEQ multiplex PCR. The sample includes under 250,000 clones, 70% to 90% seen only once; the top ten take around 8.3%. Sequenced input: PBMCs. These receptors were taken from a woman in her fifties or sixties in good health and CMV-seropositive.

The CDR3 loop reads CASSLAGTGSSYEQYF. CDR3 in DNA: TGCGCCAGCAGCTTGGCCGGGACAGGGAGCTCCTACGAGCAGTACTTC. This chain links TRBV5-1 with TRBJ2-7, with 9 bases fitting TRBD1. V lost 0 bases to trimming and J lost 0 bases; unmatched junction nucleotides: 4. The CDR3 covers 16 residues. Germline loops: CDR1 SGHRS, CDR2 YFSETQ. Together with reference TRBV5-1 and TRBJ2-7, the CDR3 gives the full variable domain: KAGVTQTPRYLIKTRGQQVTLSCSPISGHRSVSWYQQTPGQGLQFLFEYFSETQRNKGNFPGRFSGRQFSNSRSEMNVSTLELGDSALYLCASSLAGTGSSYEQYFGPGTRLTVT.

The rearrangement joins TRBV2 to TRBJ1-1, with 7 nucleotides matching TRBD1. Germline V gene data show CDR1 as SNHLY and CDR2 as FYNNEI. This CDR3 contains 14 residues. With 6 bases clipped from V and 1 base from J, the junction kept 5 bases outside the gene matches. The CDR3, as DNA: TGTGCCAGCAGAAGACAGGGAGGGAACACTGAAGCTTTCTTT. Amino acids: CASRRQGGNTEAFF.

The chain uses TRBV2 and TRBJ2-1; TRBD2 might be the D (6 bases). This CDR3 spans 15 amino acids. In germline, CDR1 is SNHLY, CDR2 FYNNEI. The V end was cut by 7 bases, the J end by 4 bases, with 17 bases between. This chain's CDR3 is CASKLERALYNEQFF. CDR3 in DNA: TGTGCCAGCAAATTGGAGCGGGCCTTATACAATGAGCAGTTCTTC.

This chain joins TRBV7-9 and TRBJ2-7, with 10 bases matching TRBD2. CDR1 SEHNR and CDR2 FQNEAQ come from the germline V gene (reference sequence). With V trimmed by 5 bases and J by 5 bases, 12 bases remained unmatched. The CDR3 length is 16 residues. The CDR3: CASSRLRASGSDEQYF. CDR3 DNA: TGTGCCAGCAGCCGACTGAGGGCTAGCGGGAGCGACGAGCAGTACTTC.

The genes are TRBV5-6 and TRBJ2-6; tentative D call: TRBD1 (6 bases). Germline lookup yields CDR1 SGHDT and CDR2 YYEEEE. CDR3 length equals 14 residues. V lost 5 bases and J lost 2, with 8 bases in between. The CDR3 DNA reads TGTGCCAGCAGTTACAGGGCTGGGGCCAACGTCCTGACTTTC. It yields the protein CASSYRAGANVLTF.

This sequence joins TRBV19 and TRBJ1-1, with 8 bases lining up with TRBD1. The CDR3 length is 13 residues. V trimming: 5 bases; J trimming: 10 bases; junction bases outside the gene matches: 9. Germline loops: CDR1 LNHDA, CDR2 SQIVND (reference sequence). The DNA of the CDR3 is TGTGCCAGTAGTGTGACAGGGGAGAGAGGAGCTTTCTTT. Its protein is CASSVTGERGAFF.

CDR3 in amino acids: CASSSSGTGMYLGQPQHF. DNA of the CDR3: TGTGCCAGTAGTTCGTCCGGGACAGGGATGTATTTGGGTCAGCCCCAGCATTTT. The chain uses TRBV19 and TRBJ1-5, with TRBD1 matching 9 bases. CDR3 length equals 18 residues. Per germline, CDR1 LNHDA and CDR2 SQIVND (reference sequence). J gave up 6 bases and V 5 bases, and 17 bases lay outside the gene matches.

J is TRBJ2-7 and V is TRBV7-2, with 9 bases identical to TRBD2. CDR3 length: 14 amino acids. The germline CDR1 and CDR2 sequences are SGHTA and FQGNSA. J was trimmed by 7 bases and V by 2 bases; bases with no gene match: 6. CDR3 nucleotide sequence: TGTGCCAGCAGCTTAATTAGCGGGAGTGGTGAGCAGTACTTC. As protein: CASSLISGSGEQYF.

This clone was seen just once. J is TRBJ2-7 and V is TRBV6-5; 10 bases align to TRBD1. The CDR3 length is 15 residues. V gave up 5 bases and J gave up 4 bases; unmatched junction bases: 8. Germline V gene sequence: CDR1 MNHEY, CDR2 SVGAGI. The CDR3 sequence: CASSVTAGQGYEQYF. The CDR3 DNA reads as TGTGCCAGCAGTGTTACGGCGGGACAGGGGTACGAGCAGTACTTC.

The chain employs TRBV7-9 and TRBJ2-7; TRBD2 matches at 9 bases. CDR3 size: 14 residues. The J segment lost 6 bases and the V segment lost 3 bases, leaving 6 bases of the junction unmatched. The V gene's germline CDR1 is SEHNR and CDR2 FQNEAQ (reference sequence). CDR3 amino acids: CASSFELAGAEQYF. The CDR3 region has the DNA TGTGCCAGCAGCTTCGAATTAGCGGGAGCCGAGCAGTACTTC.

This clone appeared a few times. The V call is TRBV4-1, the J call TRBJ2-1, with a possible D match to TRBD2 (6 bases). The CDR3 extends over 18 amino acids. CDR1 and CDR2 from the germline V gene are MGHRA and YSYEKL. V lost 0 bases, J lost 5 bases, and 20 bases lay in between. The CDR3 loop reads CASSQDWGGTPKDNEQFF. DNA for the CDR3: TGCGCCAGCAGCCAAGATTGGGGCGGGACCCCTAAAGACAATGAGCAGTTCTTC.

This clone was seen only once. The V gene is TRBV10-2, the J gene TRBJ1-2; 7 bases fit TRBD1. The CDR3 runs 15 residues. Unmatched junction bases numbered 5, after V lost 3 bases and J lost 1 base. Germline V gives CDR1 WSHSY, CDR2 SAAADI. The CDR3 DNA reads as TGCGCCAGCAGTGATAGGGCAGGGGGTAACTATGGCTACACCTTC. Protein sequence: CASSDRAGGNYGYTF.

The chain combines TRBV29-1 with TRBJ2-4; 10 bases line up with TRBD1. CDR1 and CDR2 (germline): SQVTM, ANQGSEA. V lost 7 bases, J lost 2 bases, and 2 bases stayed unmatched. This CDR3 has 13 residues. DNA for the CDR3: TGCAGCGGGGGACAGGGGACCAAAAACATTCAGTACTTC. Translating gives CSGGQGTKNIQYF.

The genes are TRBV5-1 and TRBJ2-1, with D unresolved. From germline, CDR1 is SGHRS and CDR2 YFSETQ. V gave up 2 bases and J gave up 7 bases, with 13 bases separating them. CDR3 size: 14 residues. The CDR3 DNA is TGCGCCAGCAGCTTACTGGCCTTCGGGAATGAGCAGTTCTTC. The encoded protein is CASSLLAFGNEQFF.

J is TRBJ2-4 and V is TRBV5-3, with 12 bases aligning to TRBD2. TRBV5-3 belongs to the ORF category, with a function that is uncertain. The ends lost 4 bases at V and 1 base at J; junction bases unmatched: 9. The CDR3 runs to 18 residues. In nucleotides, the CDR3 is TGTGCCAGAAGCCACCTAGCGGGAGGGCCGTGGGCCAAAAACATTCAGTACTTC. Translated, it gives CARSHLAGGPWAKNIQYF.

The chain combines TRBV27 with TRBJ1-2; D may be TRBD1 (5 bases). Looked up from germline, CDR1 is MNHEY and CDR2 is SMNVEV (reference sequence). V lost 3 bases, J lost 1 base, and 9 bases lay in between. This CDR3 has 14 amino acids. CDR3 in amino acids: CASSFGGYNYGYTF. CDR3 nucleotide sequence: TGTGCCAGCAGTTTCGGGGGTTATAACTATGGCTACACCTTC.

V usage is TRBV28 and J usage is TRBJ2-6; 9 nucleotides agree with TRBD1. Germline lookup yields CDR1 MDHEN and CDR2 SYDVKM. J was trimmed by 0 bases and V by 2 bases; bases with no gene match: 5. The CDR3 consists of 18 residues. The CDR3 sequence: CASSLGGTGSSGANVLTF. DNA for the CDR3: TGTGCCAGCAGTTTAGGCGGGACAGGGTCCTCTGGGGCCAACGTCCTGACTTTC.

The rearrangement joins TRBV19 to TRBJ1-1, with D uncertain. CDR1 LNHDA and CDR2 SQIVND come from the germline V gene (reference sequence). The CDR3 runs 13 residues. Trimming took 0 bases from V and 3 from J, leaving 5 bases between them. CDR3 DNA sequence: TGTGCCAGTAGTATAGAATCCTACACTGAAGCTTTCTTT. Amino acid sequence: CASSIESYTEAFF.

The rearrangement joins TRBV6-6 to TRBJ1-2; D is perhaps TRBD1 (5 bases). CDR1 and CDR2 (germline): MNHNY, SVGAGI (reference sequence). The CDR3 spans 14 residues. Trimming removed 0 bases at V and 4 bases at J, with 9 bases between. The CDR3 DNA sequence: TGTGCCAGCAGTTACTCGCGACAGTCCTATGGCTACACCTTC. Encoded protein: CASSYSRQSYGYTF.

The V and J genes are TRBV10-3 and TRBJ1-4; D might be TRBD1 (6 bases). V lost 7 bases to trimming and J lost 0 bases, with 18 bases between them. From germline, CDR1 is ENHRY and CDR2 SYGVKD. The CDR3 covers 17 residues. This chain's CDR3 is CAINWTDSPPTNEKLFF. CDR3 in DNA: TGTGCCATCAACTGGACAGACTCACCACCAACTAATGAAAAACTGTTTTTT.

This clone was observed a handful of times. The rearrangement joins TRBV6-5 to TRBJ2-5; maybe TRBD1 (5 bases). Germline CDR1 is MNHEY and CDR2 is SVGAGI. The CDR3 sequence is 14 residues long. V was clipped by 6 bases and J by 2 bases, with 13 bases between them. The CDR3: CASRQSTGQETQYF. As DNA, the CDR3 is TGTGCCAGCAGGCAATCTACAGGACAAGAGACCCAGTACTTC.

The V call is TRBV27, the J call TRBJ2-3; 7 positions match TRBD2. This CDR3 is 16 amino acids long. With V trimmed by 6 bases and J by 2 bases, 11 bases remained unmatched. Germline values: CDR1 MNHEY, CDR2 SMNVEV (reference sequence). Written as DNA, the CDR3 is TGTGCCAGCAGCAATACGGGAGGCGGGGTCACAGATACGCAGTATTTT. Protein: CASSNTGGGVTDTQYF.

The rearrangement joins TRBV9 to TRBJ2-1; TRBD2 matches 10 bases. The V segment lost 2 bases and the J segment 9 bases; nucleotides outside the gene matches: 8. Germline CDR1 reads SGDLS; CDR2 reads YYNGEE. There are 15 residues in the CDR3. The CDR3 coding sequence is TGTGCCAGCAGCGTTTCAGCGGGAGGGCCGGGTGAGCAGTTCTTC. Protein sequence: CASSVSAGGPGEQFF.

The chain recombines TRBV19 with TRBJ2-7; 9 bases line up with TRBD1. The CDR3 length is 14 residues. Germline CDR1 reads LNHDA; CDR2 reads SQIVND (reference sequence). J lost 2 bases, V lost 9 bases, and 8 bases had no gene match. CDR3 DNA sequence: TGTGCCAGCAGAGGGGACAGGGTCCCCTACGAGCAGTACTTC. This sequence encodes CASRGDRVPYEQYF.